This TCR beta chain derives from a study of regulatory T cells in long-lasting Graves disease (dated by TCRdb to 2020 to 2023). Regarding the study in general: In the newly diagnosed Graves' disease group, patients had been taking antithyroid drugs for less than 3 months. A total of roughly 35 samples underwent TCR sequencing: around 13 from persistent and roughly 20 from newly diagnosed Graves' disease patients. This study used TCR sequencing and RNA sequencing of peripheral blood to compare persistent Graves' disease patients against newly diagnosed Graves' disease patients. The study was registered as a clinical trial and conducted in China. What the authors observed across the whole study: Compared with newly diagnosed patients, patients with persistent Graves' disease had lower TCR Shannon entropy and fewer highly expanded clones, which suggests clonal expansion. TRBV28, TRBJ1-2 and TRBJ2-5 were preferentially used in persistent disease, while TRBV20-1 and TRBJ2-1 were favored in newly diagnosed disease. Sequencing and analysis were limited to the TCR beta chain. A larger number of public clonotypes was shared among persistent patients (about 2,700) than among newly diagnosed patients (approximately 1,000). Only peripheral blood was studied, because thyroid tissue, the primary lesion, was inaccessible. The authors noted that the small sample size was a limitation that may lower accuracy.

Libraries were built with multiplex PCR. The data were produced on an Illumina HiSeq 4000. CDR3 regions were amplified by Arm-PCR with iRepertoire HTBI primers to construct TCR beta libraries. Before sequencing, the PCR products went through gel purification. As for the authors' bioinformatics: A total of around 59 TRBV and approximately 15 TRBJ segments were identified across samples and were used for gene usage analysis of CDR3 amino acid clonotypes. COPE and FqMerger were used to merge filtered high-quality paired reads into contigs. Contigs were aligned with BLAST to IMGT TRBV, TRBD and TRBJ reference genes, and CDR3 was defined per IMGT. Any clonotype with a frequency above 0.1% was classified as a highly expanded clone. Shannon entropy was used to measure repertoire diversity, and the Gini coefficient was used to measure V-J evenness. Clonotypes shared by more than one individual were considered public. Starting from the raw public reads, TCRdb applied fastp trimming at Q25, assembled clones with MiXCR and retained in-frame beta chains. When rows share a CDR3 protein, they turn into one entry using the most common DNA and genes. In this record, the V and J calls reflect TCRdb's handling and not the investigators' own analysis. Here the sample has approximately 540,000 distinct CDR3 sequences; more than 10% occur a single time. Roughly 9.3% of the sample is taken by the ten largest.

This clonotype came up many times. What antigen it recognizes has not been identified. Per-nucleotide qualities are absent, and no much larger clonotype sits a single base away. Including cysteine and phenylalanine, the CDR3 has 14 amino acids. Only the CDR3 DNA stays, 42 bases, in frame from base 1. V is pared back by 4 bases and J by 8 bases, with 15 bases lying between the germline termini. CDR1 and CDR2 were assigned from the germline V gene as SGHRS and YFSETQ. The sample's time point, from its label and the paper: newly diagnosed GD, antithyroid drugs for less than 3 months. RNA was extracted from PBMCs in TRIzol for both TCR sequencing and RNA sequencing. The diagnosis of Graves' disease followed American Thyroid Association guidelines. The patients came from an endocrinology department in Xi'an, China. Each patient gave 7 to 9.5 milliliters of peripheral blood, collected in an EDTA anticoagulant tube. Ficoll Paque Plus density gradient separation was used to isolate PBMCs, and no further T cell sorting was performed. An Agilent 2100 Bioanalyzer and agarose gel were used to assess RNA quality, and a NanoDrop 2000 was used to measure RNA concentration.

Separately, the same data were catalogued under a study of T cells in Graves' hyperthyroidism and ophthalmopathy. As the second publication notes: Stable Graves' hyperthyroidism was defined as the absence of progression to ophthalmopathy over 18 months of follow-up. Hyperthyroidism patients were aged 18 to 65 years and newly diagnosed, with disease duration of less than 2 months. Any patient with an uncontrolled infection, another autoimmune disease, pregnancy or lactation was excluded. Diagnoses relied on clinical symptoms, serum thyroxine and TRAb, thyroid ultrasound and orbital computed tomography. A first-round RT-PCR of the TCR CDR3 used the HTBI primer set with the Qiagen OneStep RT-PCR kit. Most expanded thyroid clonotypes (frequency above 0.001) were also found in blood, which suggests that blood repertoires may mirror thyroid immune responses. In cross-validation, a model built on a 13 V-J signature told ophthalmopathy apart from stable hyperthyroidism with roughly 87% sensitivity and about 81% specificity, and in testing the same model reached 80%/75%. In validation, progression to ophthalmopathy was predicted by the model with roughly 69% sensitivity and under 85% specificity, a median of approximately 6.5 months before onset. To identify distinguishing TCR V-J signatures, a discovery cohort of 95 to 100 patients was used, comprising some 45 with Graves' ophthalmopathy and around 60 with stable Graves' hyperthyroidism. Whether ophthalmopathy could be predicted prospectively was tested in an independent validation cohort made up of fewer than 20 hyperthyroidism patients plus 17 patients who later progressed to ophthalmopathy. The 75 to 100 discovery patients were divided at random into training and test sets in a 7:3 ratio. In addition, the study compared T-cell repertoires in thyroid tissue and in blood from six Graves' hyperthyroidism patients. Following sampling, methimazole starting at 30 mg daily was given to hyperthyroidism patients, and high-dose intravenous methylprednisolone was given to ophthalmopathy patients. The libraries were constructed in a second round of multiplex PCR and then size-selected and purified. Sequencing of the libraries was done on an Illumina HiSeq2000 using paired-end 100 bp reads. SOAPnuke was used to process the raw data, removing reads that contained adapters or uncalled bases, had a mean Phred below 15, or lacked an exact match to the constant primer or identifier. High-quality paired reads were merged with COPE v1.2.5, and unique nucleotide sequences were defined as clonotypes. MiTCR v1.1 was used to align the clonotypes against IMGT TRBV, TRBD and TRBJ reference segments. The analysis included only V-J combinations with a frequency above 0.0001, which together covered roughly 99% of the repertoires. A TCS score was defined as the ratio of F50 (clonal expansion) to E x V (chaos), with BLOSUM62-based TCRdist applied between CDR3 peptides within each V-J. Welch's t-statistics and random forest reduced fewer than 550 V-J features to 10 to 15, which were used in a naive Bayes classifier (R e1071). No statistical method was used to fix the sample size in advance, and group allocation was not hidden from the investigators. According to the paper, TCR Vbeta CDR3 sequencing was carried out on 120 to 150 peripheral blood samples, which came from approximately 43 ophthalmopathy, under 80 hyperthyroidism and 17 progressor patients.

Sequenced material: peripheral blood mononuclear cells (PBMCs), taken at new diagnosis, from a patient treated with antithyroid drugs. The chain links TRBV5-1 with TRBJ1-4; a confident D gene designation cannot be given. The receptor was isolated from a woman aged 25 to 39 with Graves disease. Donor details come from another sample of the same person, matched by shared clones. The nucleotide sequence reads as follows: TGCGCCAGCAGCCCAGGACTGAACACCGAAAAACTGTTTTTT. It specifies CASSPGLNTEKLFF.